This T cell receptor (beta chain) emerged from a study of blood T cell repertoires in COVID-19. Turning to the study itself: Some COVID-19 samples were acute and others convalescent; all came from the United States, Italy and Spain. The analysed material was cDNA or gDNA that came from T cells, B-cell-depleted T cells, or PBMCs.

Here immunoSEQ multiplex PCR was the method, and the copy in TCRdb shows in-frame clones only, minus some. Found here are 250,000 to 400,000 clones, around 90% of them singletons; the top ten hold roughly 2.8%. With 4 bases removed from V and 3 bases from J, the gap between germline ends came to 11 bases. Germline V gene sequence: CDR1 SGHKS, CDR2 YYEKEE (reference sequence). The CDR3 sequence is 14 residues long. The sequence derives from a woman aged 25-40 years with COVID-19, enrolled during active disease. The chain joins TRBV5-5 to TRBJ1-5; tentative D call: TRBD1 (5 bases). The sequenced sample was peripheral blood. CDR3 DNA sequence: TGTGCCAGCAGCCTCGGACACCTCAATCAGCCCCAGCATTTT. Protein: CASSLGHLNQPQHF. The full variable domain, in which reference TRBV5-5 and TRBJ1-5 provide the parts outside the CDR3, is DAGVTQSPTHLIKTRGQQVTLRCSPISGHKSVSWYQQVLGQGPQFIFQYYEKEERGRGNFPDRFSARQFPNYSSELNVNALLLGDSALYLCASSLGHLNQPQHFGDGTRLSIL.